These 9 T cell receptor beta chains were all obtained from the same sample, sequenced in a study of T cells in tumors after PD-1 blockade. Repertoires were generated with immunoSEQ multiplex PCR, while TCRdb's copy carries only in-frame clones and drops some. The sample consists of fewer than 15,000 clones, over 75% of them appearing once. Source: PBMCs, taken after anti-PD-1 treatment. These receptors all stem from a human donor with basal cell carcinoma.

Only one count was recorded for this clone. J is TRBJ2-7 and V is TRBV21-1; the DNA was not compared with TRBD1, the D call given in the table. TRBV21-1 is an annotated pseudogene. This CDR3 comprises 16 residues. The CDR3 loop reads CASSTRQGESTYEQYF. The CDR3 coding sequence is TGTGCCAGCAGCACACGACAGGGGGAGTCGACCTACGAGCAGTACTTC.

The chain couples TRBV6-2 or TRBV6-3 to TRBJ2-7, with 7 positions matching TRBD2. Germline loops: CDR1 MNHEY, CDR2 SVGEGT. The ends lost 0 bases at V and 5 bases at J; junction bases unmatched: 10. This CDR3 is 16 amino acids long. The CDR3 nucleotides are TGTGCCAGCAGTTACTCGTTAGTAGCGGGTTCGCACGAGCAGTACTTC. Translated, it gives CASSYSLVAGSHEQYF.

The J gene is TRBJ2-3, the V gene TRBV2; possible D gene TRBD2, 5 bases. V lost 7 bases, J lost 0 bases, and 8 bases lay in between. The CDR3 loop spans 13 amino acids. The germline V gene encodes CDR1 SNHLY and CDR2 FYNNEI. CDR3 sequence reads: CASNRGSTDTQYF. The CDR3 DNA follows: TGTGCCAGCAATCGCGGGAGCACAGATACGCAGTATTTT.

A single count supports this clone. This chain joins TRBV18 and TRBJ2-2; 12 bases match TRBD2. The J segment lost 4 bases and the V segment lost 4 bases, leaving 7 bases of the junction unmatched. The CDR3 contains 17 residues. Germline V CDR1 and CDR2: KGHSH, LQKENI. The CDR3 reads CASSLGTSGSFTGELFF. For the CDR3, the DNA is TGTGCCAGCTCACTAGGGACTAGCGGGTCCTTCACCGGGGAGCTGTTTTTT.

The V gene is TRBV19, the J gene TRBJ1-5; 7 bases align to TRBD1. Trimming removed 7 bases from V and 7 bases from J; junction bases left unmatched: 13. The CDR3 extends over 15 amino acids. Germline lookup yields CDR1 LNHDA and CDR2 SQIVND (reference sequence). The CDR3 spells CASTYRGSGGQPQHF. The CDR3 nucleotides read TGTGCCAGTACCTACCGGGGTTCAGGGGGGCAGCCCCAGCATTTT. Full variable domain (remainder filled in from reference TRBV19 and TRBJ1-5): DGGITQSPKYLFRKEGQNVTLSCEQNLNHDAMYWYRQDPGQGLRLIYYSQIVNDFQKGDIAEGYSVSREKKESFPLTVTSAQKNPTAFYLCASTYRGSGGQPQHFGDGTRLSIL.

The chain recombines TRBV28 with TRBJ1-2; D possibly corresponds to TRBD1 (6 bases). The CDR3 covers 16 residues. Trimming stripped 6 bases from V and 2 bases from J, with 19 bases between. Looked up from germline, CDR1 is MDHEN and CDR2 is SYDVKM. CDR3 DNA: TGTGCCAGCAGCCCCCCGGGACATGCTACAAACTATGGCTACACCTTC. Its translation: CASSPPGHATNYGYTF.

The table lists this clone with a few counts. A read error may produce the germline difference seen at one junction end. This rearrangement joins TRBV2 to TRBJ2-1; possibly TRBD2 for D (6 bases). The V gene's germline CDR1 is SNHLY and CDR2 FYNNEI. The CDR3 has 19 residues. The CDR3 nucleotides are TGTGCCAGCTGTGACGGGTGGGCGCGGGCGGGGAGCTCCTACAATGAGCAGTTCTTC. The encoded protein is CASCDGWARAGSSYNEQFF.

The V gene is TRBV19, the J gene TRBJ1-1; D is undetermined. The V end lost 3 bases, the J end lost 5 bases, and 16 bases lay between the germline ends. This CDR3 has 15 amino acids. In germline, CDR1 is LNHDA, CDR2 SQIVND (reference sequence). CDR3: CASSIGPGSRTEAFF. In DNA form, the CDR3 reads TGTGCCAGTAGTATTGGCCCGGGGAGTAGAACTGAAGCTTTCTTT.

This sequence joins TRBV15 and TRBJ2-5; D not resolved. Trimming cost V 0 bases and J 0 bases, with 11 bases left between them. The CDR3 extends over 16 amino acids. Germline loops: CDR1 LNHNV, CDR2 YYDKDF (reference sequence). DNA for the CDR3: TGTGCCACCAGCAGAGAGGTCCATTCTTACCAAGAGACCCAGTACTTC. Amino acids: CATSREVHSYQETQYF.